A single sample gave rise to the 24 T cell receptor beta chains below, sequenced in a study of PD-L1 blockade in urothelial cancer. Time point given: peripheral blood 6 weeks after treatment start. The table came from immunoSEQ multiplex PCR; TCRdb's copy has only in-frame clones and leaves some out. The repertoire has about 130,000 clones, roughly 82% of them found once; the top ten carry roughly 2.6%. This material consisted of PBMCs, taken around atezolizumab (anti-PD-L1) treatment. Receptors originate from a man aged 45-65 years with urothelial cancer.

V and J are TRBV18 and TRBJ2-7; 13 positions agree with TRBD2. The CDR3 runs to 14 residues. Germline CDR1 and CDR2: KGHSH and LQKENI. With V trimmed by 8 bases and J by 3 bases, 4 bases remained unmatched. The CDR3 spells CASRGLAGVYEQYF. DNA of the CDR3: TGTGCCAGCCGAGGACTAGCGGGGGTCTACGAGCAGTACTTC.

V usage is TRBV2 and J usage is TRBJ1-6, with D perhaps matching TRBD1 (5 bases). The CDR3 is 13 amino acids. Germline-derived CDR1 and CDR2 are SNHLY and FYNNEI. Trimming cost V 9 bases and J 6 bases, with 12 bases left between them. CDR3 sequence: CASNGGVNSPLHF. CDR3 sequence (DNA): TGTGCCAGTAATGGGGGGGTTAATTCACCCCTCCACTTT.

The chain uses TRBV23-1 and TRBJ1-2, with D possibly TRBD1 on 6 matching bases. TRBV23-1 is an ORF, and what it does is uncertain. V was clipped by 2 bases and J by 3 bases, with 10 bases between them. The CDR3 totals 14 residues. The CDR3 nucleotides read TGCGCCAGCAGTCAAAACAGGGCGCACTATGGCTACACCTTC. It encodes CASSQNRAHYGYTF.

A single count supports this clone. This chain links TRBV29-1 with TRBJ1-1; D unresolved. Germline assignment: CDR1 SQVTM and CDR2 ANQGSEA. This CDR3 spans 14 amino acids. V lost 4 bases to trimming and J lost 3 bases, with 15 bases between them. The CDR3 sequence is CSVVGERADTEAFF. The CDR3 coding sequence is TGCAGCGTTGTCGGGGAGAGGGCGGACACTGAAGCTTTCTTT.

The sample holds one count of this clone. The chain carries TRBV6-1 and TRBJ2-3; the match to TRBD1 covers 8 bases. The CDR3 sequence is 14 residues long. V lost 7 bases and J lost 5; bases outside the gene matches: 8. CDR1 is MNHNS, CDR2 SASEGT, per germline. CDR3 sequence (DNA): TGTGCCAGCACACGGACAGGGTCAGGAGATACGCAGTATTTT. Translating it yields CASTRTGSGDTQYF.

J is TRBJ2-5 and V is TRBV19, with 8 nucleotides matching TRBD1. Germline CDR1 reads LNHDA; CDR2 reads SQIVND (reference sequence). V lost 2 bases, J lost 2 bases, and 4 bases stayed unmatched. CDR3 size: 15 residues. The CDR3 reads CASSIQGAVQETQYF. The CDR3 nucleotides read TGTGCCAGTAGTATACAGGGGGCAGTGCAAGAGACCCAGTACTTC.

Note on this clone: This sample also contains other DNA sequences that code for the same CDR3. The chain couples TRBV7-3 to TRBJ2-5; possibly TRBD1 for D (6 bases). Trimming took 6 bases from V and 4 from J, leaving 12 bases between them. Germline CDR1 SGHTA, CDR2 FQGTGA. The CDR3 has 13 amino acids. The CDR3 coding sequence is TGTGCCAGCAGTCGTGGCAGGGGAGAGACCCAGTACTTC. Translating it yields CASSRGRGETQYF.

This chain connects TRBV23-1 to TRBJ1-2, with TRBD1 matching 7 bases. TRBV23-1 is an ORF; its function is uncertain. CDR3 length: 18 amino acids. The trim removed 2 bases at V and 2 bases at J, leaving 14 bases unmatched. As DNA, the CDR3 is TGCGCCAGCAGTCAAGCGACAGGGCGCCCGAAACTGAACTATGGCTACACCTTC. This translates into CASSQATGRPKLNYGYTF.

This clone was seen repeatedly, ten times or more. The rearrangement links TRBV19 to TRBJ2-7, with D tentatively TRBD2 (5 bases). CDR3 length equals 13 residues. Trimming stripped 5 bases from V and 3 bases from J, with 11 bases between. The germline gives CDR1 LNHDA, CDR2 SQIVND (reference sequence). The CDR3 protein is CASSSSGGYEQYF. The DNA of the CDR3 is TGTGCCAGTAGTTCGAGCGGAGGCTACGAGCAGTACTTC.

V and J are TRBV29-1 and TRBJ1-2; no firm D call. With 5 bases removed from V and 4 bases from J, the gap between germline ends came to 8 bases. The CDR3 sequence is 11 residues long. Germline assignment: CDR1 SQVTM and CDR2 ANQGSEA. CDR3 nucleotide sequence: TGCAGCGTTCAACACAGCTATGGCTACACCTTC. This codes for CSVQHSYGYTF.

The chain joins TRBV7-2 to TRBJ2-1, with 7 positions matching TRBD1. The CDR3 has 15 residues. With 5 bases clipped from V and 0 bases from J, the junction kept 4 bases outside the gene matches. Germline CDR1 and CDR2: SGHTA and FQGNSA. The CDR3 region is CASSPQGSSYNEQFF. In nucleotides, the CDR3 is TGTGCCAGCAGCCCACAGGGGAGCTCCTACAATGAGCAGTTCTTC.

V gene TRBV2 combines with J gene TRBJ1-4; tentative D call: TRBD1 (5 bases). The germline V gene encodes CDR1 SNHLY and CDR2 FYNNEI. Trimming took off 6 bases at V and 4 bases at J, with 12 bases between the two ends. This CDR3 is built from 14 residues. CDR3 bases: TGTGCCAGCAGGCCACAGGTGTTTAATGAAAAACTGTTTTTT. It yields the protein CASRPQVFNEKLFF.

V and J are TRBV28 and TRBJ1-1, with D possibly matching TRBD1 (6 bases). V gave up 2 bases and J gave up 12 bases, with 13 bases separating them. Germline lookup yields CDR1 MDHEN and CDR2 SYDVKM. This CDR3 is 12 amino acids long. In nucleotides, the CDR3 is TGTGCCAGCAGTTTAATCCCCAGGGGTACTTTCTTT. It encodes CASSLIPRGTFF.

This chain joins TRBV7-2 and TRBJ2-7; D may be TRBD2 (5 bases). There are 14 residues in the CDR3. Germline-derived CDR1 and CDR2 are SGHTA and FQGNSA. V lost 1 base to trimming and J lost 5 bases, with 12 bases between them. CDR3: CASSLGGRGNEQYF. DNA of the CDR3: TGTGCCAGCAGCTTAGGAGGGAGAGGAAACGAGCAGTACTTC. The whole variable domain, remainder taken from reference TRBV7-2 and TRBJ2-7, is GAGVSQSPSNKVTEKGKDVELRCDPISGHTALYWYRQSLGQGLEFLIYFQGNSAPDKSGLPSDRFSAERTGGSVSTLTIQRTQQEDSAVYLCASSLGGRGNEQYFGPGTRLTVT.

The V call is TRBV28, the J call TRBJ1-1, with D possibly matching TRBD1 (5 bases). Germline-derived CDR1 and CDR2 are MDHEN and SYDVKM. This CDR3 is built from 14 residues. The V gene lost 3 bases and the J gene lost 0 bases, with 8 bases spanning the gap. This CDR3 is CASSFVDMNTEAFF. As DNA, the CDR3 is TGTGCCAGCAGTTTTGTGGACATGAACACTGAAGCTTTCTTT.

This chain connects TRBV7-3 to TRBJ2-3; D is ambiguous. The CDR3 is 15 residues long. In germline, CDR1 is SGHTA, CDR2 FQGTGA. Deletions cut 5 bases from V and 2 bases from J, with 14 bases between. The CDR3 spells CASSPSYLLTDTQYF. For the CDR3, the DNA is TGTGCCAGCAGCCCTAGTTACCTCCTCACAGATACGCAGTATTTT.

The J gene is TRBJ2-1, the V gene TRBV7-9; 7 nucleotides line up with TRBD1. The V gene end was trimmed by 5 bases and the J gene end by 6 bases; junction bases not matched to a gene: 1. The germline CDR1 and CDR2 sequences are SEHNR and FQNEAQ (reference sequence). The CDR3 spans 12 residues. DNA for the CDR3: TGTGCCAGCAGCCCAGGGGGCAATGAGCAGTTCTTC. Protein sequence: CASSPGGNEQFF.

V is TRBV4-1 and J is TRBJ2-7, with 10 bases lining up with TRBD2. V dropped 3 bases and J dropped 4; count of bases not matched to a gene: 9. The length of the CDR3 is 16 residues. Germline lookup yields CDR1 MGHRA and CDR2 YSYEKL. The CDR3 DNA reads TGCGCCAGCAGCCAGGCCCCTAGCGGGAGTTTGTACGAGCAGTACTTC. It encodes CASSQAPSGSLYEQYF.

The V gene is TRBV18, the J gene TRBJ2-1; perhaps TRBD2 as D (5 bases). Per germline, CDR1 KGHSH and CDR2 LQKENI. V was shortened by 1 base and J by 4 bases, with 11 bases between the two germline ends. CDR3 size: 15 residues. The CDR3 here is CASSPLVREYNEQFF. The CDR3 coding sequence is TGTGCCAGCTCACCACTAGTACGGGAATACAATGAGCAGTTCTTC.

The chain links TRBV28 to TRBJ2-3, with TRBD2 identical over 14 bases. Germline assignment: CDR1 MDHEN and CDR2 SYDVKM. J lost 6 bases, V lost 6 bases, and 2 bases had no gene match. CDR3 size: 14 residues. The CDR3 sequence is CASRRLAGGDTQYF. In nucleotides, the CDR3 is TGTGCCAGCAGAAGACTAGCGGGGGGGGATACGCAGTATTTT.

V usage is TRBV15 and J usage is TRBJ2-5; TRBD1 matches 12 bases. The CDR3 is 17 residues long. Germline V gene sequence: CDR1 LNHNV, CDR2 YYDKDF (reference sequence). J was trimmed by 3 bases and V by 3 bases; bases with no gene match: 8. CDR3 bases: TGTGCCACCAGCAGGGCCCGGGACAGGGGGCAGAAAGAGACCCAGTACTTC. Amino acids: CATSRARDRGQKETQYF.

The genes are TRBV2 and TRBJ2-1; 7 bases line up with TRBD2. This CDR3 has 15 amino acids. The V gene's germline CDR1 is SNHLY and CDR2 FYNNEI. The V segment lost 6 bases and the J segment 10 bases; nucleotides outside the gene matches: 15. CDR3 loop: CASRKLEAGDGEQFF. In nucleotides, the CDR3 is TGTGCCAGCAGGAAGCTAGAGGCGGGAGACGGGGAGCAGTTCTTC. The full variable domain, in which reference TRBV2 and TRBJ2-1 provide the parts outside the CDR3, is EPEVTQTPSHQVTQMGQEVILRCVPISNHLYFYWYRQILGQKVEFLVSFYNNEISEKSEIFDDQFSVERPDGSNFTLKIRSTKLEDSAMYFCASRKLEAGDGEQFFGPGTRLTVL.

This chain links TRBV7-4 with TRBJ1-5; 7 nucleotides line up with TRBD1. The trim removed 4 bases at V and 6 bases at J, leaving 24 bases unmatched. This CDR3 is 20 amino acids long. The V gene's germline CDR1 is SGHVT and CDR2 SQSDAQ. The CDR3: CASSSLSQKDRVVGSQPQHF. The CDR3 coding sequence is TGTGCCAGCAGCTCTCTTAGCCAGAAAGACAGGGTAGTAGGGAGTCAGCCCCAGCATTTT.

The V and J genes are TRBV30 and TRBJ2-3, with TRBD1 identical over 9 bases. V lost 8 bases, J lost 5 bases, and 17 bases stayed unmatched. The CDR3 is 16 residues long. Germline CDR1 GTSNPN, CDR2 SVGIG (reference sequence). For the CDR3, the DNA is TGTGCCGGAAGGGGCACCGGGACAGGGTCCGGAGATACGCAGTATTTT. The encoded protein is CAGRGTGTGSGDTQYF.